This TCR beta chain was observed in a study of OX40 agonist ivuxolimab in advanced cancers. In regard to this clone: One end of the junction varies from germline; a read error may be responsible.

Germline V lookup: CDR1 LNHDA, CDR2 SQIVND (reference sequence). The CDR3 covers 17 residues. Clones were read by immunoSEQ multiplex PCR, and TCRdb kept only the in-frame ones, dropping some. Of tens of thousands of clones in the sample, about 89% were seen once. The sample in question was CD4+ or CD8+ T cells sorted from blood, obtained in a trial of the OX40 agonist ivuxolimab. The receptor's source is an adult with an advanced solid tumor such as melanoma, head and neck, liver or kidney cancer. The chain is built from TRBV19 and TRBJ2-1, with TRBD2 matching over 12 bases. CDR3 region: CARSRGGLAGSYNEQFF. In DNA form, the CDR3 reads TGTGCCAGAAGTAGGGGAGGACTAGCGGGATCCTACAATGAGCAGTTCTTC. Full variable domain (rest looked up from reference TRBV19 and TRBJ2-1): DGGITQSPKYLFRKEGQNVTLSCEQNLNHDAMYWYRQDPGQGLRLIYYSQIVNDFQKGDIAEGYSVSREKKESFPLTVTSAQKNPTAFYLCARSRGGLAGSYNEQFFGPGTRLTVL.